This T cell receptor (beta chain) appears in the sequencing data of a study of blood T cell repertoires in COVID-19 (TCRdb year 2020). Concerning the study at large: Samples from collaborators originated in the United States, Italy and Spain and spanned both the acute and convalescent phases of COVID-19. The prospective study material was composed of cDNA or gDNA derived from T cells, B-cell-depleted T cells, or PBMCs. Deeply sampled blood TCRbeta repertoires from subjects exposed to, actively infected with, or recovered from COVID-19 were included in the dataset. The repertoires were made available in a free public database intended to serve as a resource for research on the immune response to SARS-CoV-2. Samples came from the ongoing ImmuneRACE study (first 160 participants) plus 1,254 subjects from 6 global collaborators. The sample metadata nearly always contained a de-identified subject ID, COVID-19 status, age in years and sex. Where available, HLA class I and class II types were taken from metadata supplied by the sample provider and were not determined by assay-based typing.

Remarks on this clone: The target of this receptor is not known. No much larger clonotype is one base removed from it; base qualities were not supplied.

Collaborating institutions collected whole blood in K2EDTA tubes following their own protocols. Collaborator samples were shipped for TCRbeta analysis as frozen whole blood, isolated PBMCs, or DNA extracted from either sample type. The germline V gene encodes CDR1 MGHDK and CDR2 SYGVNS. V ends up 4 bases short and J 3 bases short, with an unmatched junction base count of 10. The CDR3 contains 16 residues, cysteine and phenylalanine counted. Here the CDR3 DNA is all that survives: 48 bases in frame from base 1. The immunoSEQ Assay, a bias-controlled multiplex PCR, was used to amplify TCRbeta CDR3 regions from genomic DNA. In the source study's methods: Within the assay, amplification of reference gene primers was used to estimate how many nucleated cells each sample contained. To quantify the absolute abundance of each unique TCRbeta CDR3 rearrangement, sequence reads were collapsed and filtered. For each sample, productive Simpson clonality was calculated by taking the square root of Simpson's diversity index across productive rearrangements. The table comes from immuneACCESS by way of TCRdb, which keeps in-frame sequences with V and J called. Part of the clones is missing from these tables; in studies checked, under half for an unresolved V gene and the rest for unknown reasons. V, J and clone size were drawn from that table, and D and trimming were deduced from the DNA. Here the sample has about 260,000 clones; around 80% occur a single time. The ten largest make up over 1.5% of the sample.

Points the paper makes about the study in general: The quantity of clinical and demographic metadata differed by source and by participant and was supplied without curation.

The V gene is TRBV25-1 and the J gene is TRBJ2-5; a stretch of 8 junction bases matches TRBD1. The TCR originated in a woman over 75 with acute or convalescent COVID-19. The sample taken for sequencing was peripheral blood. The DNA is TGTGCCAGCAGTGCGGAACAGGGGGTGGGTGAAGAGACCCAGTACTTC. This translates into CASSAEQGVGEETQYF.